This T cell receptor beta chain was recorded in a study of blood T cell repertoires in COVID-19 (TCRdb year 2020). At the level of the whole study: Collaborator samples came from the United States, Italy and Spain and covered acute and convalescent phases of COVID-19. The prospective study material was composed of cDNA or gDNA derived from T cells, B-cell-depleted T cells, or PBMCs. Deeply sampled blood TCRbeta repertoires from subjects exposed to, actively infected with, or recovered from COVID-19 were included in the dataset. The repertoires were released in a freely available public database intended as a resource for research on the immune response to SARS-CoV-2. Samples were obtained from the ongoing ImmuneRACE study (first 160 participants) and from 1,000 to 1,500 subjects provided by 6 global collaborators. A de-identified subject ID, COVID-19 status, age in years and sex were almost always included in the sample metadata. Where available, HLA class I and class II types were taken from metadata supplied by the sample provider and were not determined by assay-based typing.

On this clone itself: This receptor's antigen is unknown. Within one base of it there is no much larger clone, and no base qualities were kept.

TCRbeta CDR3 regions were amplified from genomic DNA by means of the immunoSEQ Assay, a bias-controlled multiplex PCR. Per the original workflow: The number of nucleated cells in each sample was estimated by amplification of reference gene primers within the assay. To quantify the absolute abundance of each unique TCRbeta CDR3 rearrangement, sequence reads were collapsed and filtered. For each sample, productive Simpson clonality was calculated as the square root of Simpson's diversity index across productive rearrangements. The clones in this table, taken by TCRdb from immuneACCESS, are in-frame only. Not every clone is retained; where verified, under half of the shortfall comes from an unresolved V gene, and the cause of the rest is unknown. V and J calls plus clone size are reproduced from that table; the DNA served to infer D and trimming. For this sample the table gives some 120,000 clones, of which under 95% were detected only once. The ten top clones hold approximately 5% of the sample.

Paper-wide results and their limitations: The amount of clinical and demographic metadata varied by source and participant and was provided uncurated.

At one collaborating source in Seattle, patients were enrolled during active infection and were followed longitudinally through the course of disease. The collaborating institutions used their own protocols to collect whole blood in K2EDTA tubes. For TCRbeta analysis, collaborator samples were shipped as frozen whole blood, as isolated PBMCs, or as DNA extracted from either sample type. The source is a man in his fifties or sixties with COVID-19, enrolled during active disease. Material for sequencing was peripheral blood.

The CDR3 protein is CSIDRGDTGELFF. The bases are TGCAGCATAGACAGGGGCGACACCGGGGAGCTGTTTTTT. The chain employs TRBV29-1 and TRBJ2-2, and TRBD1 aligns with 8 junction nucleotides. The germline V gene supplies CDR1 SQVTM and CDR2 ANQGSEA. Including the terminal cysteine and phenylalanine, the CDR3 comprises 13 residues. CDR3 DNA only is kept here, 39 bases in frame from base 1. The junction shows trimming of 8 bases on V and 3 bases on J, and the gene matches do not reach 5 bases of it.